This T cell receptor (beta chain) appears in the sequencing data of a study of identifying expanded T cells in peripheral blood. Study outcomes and limitations: Variance in clone template counts between approximately two-week samples significantly increased with total template count across all healthy donors. Over about two and four weeks, about 15 and 18 clones changed, versus roughly 1.1 between replicates.

Some clones are missing from TCRdb's copy, which holds only in-frame ones; the method was immunoSEQ multiplex PCR. The sample holds some 72,000 clones, under 90% seen once. Healthy donors had no documented immune events, such as infections, while sampled. The CDR3 extends over 15 amino acids. With 0 bases removed from V and 3 bases from J, the gap between germline ends came to 11 bases. Germline V gene lookup returns CDR1 LGHNA and CDR2 YNFKEQ. Worth noting for this clone: Antigen: not known.

The V and J genes are TRBV4-2 and TRBJ1-1, with D maybe TRBD1 (5 bases). The sequence was collected from a person aged 18 to 75 in good health. Sequenced material: blood. CDR3 in DNA: TGTGCCAGCAGCCAAGATCAGGGAAGCGACACTGAAGCTTTCTTT. This encodes CASSQDQGSDTEAFF.